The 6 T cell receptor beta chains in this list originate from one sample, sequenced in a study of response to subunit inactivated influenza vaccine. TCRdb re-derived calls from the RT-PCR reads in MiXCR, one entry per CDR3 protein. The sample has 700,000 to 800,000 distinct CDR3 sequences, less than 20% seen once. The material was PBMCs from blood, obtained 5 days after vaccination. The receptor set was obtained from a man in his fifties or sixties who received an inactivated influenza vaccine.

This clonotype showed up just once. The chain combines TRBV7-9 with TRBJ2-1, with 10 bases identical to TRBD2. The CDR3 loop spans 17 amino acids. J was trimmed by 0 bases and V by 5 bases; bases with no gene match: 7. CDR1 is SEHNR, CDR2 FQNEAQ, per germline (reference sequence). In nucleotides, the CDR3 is TGTGCCAGCAGCCCTCCTAGCGGGGGTGTCTCCTACAATGAGCAGTTCTTC. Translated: CASSPPSGGVSYNEQFF.

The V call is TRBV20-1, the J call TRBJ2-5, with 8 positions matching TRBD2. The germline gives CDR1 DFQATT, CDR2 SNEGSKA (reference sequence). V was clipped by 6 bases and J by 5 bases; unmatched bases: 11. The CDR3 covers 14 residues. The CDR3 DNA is TGCAGTGCCACTCGAGCGGGAGTCAGGGAGACCCAGTACTTC. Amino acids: CSATRAGVRETQYF.

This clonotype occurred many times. The CDR3 region is CASSPGTRGSGANVLTF. CDR3 nucleotide sequence: TGTGCCAGCAGCCCCGGGACTAGGGGCTCGGGGGCCAACGTCCTGACTTTC. The chain employs TRBV7-9 and TRBJ2-6; 8 positions agree with TRBD2. This CDR3 is built from 17 residues. V lost 5 bases and J lost 4; bases outside the gene matches: 10. CDR1 and CDR2 (germline): SEHNR, FQNEAQ (reference sequence).

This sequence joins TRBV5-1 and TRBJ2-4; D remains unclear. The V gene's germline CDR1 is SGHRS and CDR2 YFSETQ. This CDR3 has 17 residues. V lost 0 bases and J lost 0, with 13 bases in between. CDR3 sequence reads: CASSLATVGLAKNIQYF. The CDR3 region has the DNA TGCGCCAGCAGCTTGGCCACTGTGGGCTTAGCCAAAAACATTCAGTACTTC.

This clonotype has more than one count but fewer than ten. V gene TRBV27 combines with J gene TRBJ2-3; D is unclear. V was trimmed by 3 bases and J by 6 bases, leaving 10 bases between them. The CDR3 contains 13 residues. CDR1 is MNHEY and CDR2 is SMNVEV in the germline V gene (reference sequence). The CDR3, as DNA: TGTGCCAGCAGTTTGACGGATTACGATACGCAGTATTTT. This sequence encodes CASSLTDYDTQYF.

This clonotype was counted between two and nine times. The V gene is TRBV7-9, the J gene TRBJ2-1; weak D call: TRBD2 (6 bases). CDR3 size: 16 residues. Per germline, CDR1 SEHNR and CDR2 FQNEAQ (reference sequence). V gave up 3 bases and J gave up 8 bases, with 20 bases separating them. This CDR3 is CASSLMLGGAGDEQFF. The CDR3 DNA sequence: TGTGCCAGCAGCTTGATGTTGGGGGGAGCGGGTGATGAGCAGTTCTTC. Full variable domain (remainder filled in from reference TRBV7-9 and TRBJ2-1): DTGVSQNPRHKITKRGQNVTFRCDPISEHNRLYWYRQTLGQGPEFLTYFQNEAQLEKSRLLSDRFSAERPKGSFSTLEIQRTEQGDSAMYLCASSLMLGGAGDEQFFGPGTRLTVL.